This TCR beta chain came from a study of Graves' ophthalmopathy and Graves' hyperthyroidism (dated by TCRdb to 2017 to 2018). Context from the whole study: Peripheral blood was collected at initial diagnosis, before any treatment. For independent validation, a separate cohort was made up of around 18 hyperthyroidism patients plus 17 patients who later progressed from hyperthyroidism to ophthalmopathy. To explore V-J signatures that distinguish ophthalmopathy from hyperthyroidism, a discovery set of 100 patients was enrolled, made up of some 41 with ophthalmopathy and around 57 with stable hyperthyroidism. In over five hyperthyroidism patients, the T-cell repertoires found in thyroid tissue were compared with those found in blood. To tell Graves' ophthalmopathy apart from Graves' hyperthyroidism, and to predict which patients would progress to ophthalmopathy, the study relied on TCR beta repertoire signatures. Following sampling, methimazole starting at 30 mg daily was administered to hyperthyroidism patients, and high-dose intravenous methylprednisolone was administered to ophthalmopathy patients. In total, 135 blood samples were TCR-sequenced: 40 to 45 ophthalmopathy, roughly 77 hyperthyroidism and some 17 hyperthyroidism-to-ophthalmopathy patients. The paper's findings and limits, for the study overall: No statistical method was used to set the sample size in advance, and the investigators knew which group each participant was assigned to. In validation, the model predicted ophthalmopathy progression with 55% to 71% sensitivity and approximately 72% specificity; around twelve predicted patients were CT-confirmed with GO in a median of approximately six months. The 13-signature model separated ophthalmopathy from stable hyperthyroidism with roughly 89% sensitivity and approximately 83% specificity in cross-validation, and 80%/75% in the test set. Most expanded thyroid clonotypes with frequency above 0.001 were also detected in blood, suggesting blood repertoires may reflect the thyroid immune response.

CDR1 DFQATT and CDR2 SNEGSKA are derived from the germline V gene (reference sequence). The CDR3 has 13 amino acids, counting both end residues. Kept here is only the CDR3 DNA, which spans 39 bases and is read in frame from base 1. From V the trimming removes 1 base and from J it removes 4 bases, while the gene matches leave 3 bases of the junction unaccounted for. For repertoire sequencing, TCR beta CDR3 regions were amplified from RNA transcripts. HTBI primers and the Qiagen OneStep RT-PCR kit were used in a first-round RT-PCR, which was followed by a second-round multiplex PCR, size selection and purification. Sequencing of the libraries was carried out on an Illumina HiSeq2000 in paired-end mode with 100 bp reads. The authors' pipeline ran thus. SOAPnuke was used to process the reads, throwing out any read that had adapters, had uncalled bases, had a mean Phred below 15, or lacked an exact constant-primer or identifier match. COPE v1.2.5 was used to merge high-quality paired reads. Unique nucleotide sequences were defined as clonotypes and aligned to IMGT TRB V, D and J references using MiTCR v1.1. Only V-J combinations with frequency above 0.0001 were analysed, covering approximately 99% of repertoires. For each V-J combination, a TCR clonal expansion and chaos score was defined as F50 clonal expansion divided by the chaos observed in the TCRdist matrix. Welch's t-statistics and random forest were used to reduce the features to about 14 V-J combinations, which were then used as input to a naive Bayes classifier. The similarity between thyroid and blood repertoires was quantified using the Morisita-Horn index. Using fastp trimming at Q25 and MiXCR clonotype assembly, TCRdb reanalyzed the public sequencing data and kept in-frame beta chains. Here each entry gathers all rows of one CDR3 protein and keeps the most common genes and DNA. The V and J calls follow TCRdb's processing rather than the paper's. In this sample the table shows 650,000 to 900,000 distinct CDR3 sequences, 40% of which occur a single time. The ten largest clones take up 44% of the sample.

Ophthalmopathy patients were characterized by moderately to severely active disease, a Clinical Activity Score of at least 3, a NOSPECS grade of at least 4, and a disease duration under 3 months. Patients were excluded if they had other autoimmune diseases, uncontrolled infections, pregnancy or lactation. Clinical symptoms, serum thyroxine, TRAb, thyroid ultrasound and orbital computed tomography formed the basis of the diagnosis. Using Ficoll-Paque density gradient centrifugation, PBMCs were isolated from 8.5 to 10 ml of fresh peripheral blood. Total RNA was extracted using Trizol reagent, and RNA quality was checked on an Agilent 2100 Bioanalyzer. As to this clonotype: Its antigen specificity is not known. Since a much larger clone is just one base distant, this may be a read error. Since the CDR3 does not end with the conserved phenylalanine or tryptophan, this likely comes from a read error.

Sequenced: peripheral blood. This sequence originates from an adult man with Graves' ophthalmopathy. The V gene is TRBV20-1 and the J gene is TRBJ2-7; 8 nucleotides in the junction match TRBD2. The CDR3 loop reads CSARGPSGYEQYL. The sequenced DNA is TGCAGTGCTAGAGGCCCTAGCGGGTACGAGCAGTACCTC.